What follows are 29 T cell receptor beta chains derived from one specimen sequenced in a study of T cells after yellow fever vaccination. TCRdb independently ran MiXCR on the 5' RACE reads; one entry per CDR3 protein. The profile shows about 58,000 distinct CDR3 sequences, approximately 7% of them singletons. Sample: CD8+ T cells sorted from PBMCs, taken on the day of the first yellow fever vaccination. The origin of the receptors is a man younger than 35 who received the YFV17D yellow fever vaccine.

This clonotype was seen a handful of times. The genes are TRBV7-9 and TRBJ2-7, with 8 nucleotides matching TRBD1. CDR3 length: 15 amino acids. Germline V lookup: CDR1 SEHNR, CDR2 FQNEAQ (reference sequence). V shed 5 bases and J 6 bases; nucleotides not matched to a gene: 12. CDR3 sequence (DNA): TGTGCCAGCAGCCCCAAGGACAGGGCATACGTCGAGCAGTACTTC. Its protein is CASSPKDRAYVEQYF.

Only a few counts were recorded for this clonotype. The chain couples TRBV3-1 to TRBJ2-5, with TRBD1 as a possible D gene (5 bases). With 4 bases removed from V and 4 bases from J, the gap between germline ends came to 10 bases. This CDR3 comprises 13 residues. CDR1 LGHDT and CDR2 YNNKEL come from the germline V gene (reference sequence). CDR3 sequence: CASSRAGRETQYF. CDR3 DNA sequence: TGTGCCAGCAGCCGGGCAGGGCGAGAGACCCAGTACTTC.

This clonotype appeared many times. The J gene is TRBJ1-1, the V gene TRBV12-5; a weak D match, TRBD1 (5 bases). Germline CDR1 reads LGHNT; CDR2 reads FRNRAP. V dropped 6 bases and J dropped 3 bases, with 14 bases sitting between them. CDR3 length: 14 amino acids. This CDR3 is CASGLGSGYTEAFF. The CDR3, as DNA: TGTGCTAGTGGCCTGGGCTCAGGGTACACTGAAGCTTTCTTT.

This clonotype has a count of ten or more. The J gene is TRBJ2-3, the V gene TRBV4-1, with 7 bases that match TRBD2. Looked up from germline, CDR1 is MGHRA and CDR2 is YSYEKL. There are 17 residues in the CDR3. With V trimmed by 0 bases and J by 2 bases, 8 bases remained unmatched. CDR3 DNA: TGCGCCAGCAGCCAAGAAGGGAGCGGGGTGTACACAGATACGCAGTATTTT. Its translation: CASSQEGSGVYTDTQYF.

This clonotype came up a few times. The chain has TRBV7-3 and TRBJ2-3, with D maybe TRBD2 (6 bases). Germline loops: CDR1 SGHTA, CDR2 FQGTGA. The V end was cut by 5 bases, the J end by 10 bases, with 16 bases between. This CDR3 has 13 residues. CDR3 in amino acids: CASSKGTRNAQYF. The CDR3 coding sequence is TGTGCCAGCAGCAAGGGGACTCGGAACGCGCAGTATTTT.

The CDR3 DNA sequence: TGTGCCGTAAACCAAGACTCTTCCAGCGGGGCCGGCACAGATACGCAGTATTTT. Amino acid sequence: CAVNQDSSSGAGTDTQYF. V gene TRBV10-3 combines with J gene TRBJ2-3; 7 nucleotides match TRBD2. CDR1 ENHRY and CDR2 SYGVKD come from the germline V gene. After removal of 11 bases from V and 1 base from J, the junction contained 21 bases not matched to a gene. CDR3 size: 18 residues.

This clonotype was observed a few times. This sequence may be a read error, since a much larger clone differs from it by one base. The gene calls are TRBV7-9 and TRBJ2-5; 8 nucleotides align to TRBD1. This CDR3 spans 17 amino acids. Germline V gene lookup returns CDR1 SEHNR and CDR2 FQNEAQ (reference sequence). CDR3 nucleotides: TGTGCCAGCAGCTCCGGCGTAAGACAGGGGTACCACGAGACCCAGTACTTC. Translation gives CASSSGVRQGYHETQYF.

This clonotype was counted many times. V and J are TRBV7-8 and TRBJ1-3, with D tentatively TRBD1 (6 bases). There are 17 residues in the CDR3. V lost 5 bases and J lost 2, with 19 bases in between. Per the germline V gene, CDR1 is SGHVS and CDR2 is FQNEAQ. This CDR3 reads CASSIFQGGFAGNTIYF. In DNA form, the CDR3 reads TGTGCCAGCAGCATTTTTCAAGGGGGTTTTGCTGGAAACACCATATATTTT.

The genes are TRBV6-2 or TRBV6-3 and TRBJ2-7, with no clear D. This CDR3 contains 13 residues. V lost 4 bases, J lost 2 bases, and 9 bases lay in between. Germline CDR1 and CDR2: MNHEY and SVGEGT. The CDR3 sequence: CASSSWTPYEQYF. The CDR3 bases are TGTGCCAGCAGTTCCTGGACCCCCTACGAGCAGTACTTC.

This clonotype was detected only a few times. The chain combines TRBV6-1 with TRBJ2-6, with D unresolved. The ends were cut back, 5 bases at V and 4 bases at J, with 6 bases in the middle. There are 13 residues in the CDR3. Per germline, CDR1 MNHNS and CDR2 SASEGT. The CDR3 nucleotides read TGTGCCAGCAGTACGTTGGGGGCCAACGTCCTGACTTTC. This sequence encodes CASSTLGANVLTF.

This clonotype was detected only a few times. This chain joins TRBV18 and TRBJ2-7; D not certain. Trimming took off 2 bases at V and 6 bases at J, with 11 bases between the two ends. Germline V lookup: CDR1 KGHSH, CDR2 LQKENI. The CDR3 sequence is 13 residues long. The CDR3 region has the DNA TGTGCCAGCTCACCAGACGCGTTAGGCGAGCAGTACTTC. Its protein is CASSPDALGEQYF. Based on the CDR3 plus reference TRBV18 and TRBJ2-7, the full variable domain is NAGVMQNPRHLVRRRGQEARLRCSPMKGHSHVYWYRQLPEEGLKFMVYLQKENIIDESGMPKERFSAEFPKEGPSILRIQQVVRGDSAAYFCASSPDALGEQYFGPGTRLTVT.

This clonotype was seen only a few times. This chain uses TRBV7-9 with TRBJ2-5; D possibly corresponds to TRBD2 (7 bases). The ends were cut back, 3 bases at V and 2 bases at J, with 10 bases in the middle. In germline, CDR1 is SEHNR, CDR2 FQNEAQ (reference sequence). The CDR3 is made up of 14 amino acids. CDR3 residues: CASSFRGAQETQYF. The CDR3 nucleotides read TGTGCCAGCAGCTTCCGGGGGGCACAAGAGACCCAGTACTTC.

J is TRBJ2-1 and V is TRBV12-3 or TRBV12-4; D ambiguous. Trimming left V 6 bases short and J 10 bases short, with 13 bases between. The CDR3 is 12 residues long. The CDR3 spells CASRAGREEQFF. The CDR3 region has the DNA TGTGCCAGCAGGGCTGGCCGCGAAGAGCAGTTCTTC.

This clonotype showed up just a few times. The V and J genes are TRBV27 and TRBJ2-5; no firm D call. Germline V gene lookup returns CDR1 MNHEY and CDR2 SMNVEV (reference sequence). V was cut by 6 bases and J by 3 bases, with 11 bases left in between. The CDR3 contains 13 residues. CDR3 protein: CASRPREEETQYF. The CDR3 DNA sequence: TGTGCCAGCAGACCCAGAGAGGAAGAGACCCAGTACTTC.

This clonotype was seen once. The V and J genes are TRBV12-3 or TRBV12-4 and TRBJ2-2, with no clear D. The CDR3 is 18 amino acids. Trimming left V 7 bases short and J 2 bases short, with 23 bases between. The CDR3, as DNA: TGTGCCAGCACCCCCTCGCCCGGATTTGGGAAAAACACCGGGGAGCTGTTTTTT. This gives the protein CASTPSPGFGKNTGELFF.

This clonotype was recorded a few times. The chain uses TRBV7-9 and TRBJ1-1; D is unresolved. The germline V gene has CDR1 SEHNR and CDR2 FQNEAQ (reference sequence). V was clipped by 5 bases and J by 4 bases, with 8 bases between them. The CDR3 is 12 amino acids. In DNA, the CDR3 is TGTGCCAGCAGCCGTGGACCCACTGAAGCTTTCTTT. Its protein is CASSRGPTEAFF.

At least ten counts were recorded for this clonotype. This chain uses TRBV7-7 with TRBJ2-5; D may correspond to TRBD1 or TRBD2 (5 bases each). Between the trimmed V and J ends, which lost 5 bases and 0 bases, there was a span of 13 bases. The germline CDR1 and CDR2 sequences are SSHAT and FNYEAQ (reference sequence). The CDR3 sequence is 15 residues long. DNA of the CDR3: TGTGCCAGCAGCATACGGGGCAGGCACCAAGAGACCCAGTACTTC. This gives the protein CASSIRGRHQETQYF.

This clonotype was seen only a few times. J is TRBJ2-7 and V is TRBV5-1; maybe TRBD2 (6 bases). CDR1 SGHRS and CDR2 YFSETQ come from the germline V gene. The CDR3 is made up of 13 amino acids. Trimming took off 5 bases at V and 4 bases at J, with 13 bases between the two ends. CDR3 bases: TGCGCCAGCAGGGCGGGATCGGGGTACGAGCAGTACTTC. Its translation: CASRAGSGYEQYF.

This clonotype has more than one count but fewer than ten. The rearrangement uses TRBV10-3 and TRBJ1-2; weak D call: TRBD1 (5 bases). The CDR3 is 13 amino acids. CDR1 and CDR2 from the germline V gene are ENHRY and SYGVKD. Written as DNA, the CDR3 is TGTGCTGCCGTGGGGGAGGGCGTACGTGGCTACACCTTC. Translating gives CAAVGEGVRGYTF.

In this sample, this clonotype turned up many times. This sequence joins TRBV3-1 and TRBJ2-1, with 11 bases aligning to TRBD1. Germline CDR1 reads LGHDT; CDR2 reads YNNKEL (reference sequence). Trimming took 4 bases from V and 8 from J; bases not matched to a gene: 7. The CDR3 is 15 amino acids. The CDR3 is CASSPPGQGVDEQFF. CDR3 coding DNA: TGTGCCAGCAGCCCACCGGGACAGGGGGTCGATGAGCAGTTCTTC.

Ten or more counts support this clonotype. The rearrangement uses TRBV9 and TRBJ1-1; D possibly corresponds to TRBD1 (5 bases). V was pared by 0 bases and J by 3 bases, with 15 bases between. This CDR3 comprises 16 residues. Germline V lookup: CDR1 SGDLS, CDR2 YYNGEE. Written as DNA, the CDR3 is TGTGCCAGCAGCGTAGTGTGGGGGGGAGAAGACACTGAAGCTTTCTTT. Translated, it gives CASSVVWGGEDTEAFF.

The CDR3 protein is CASRSDRAYTDTQYF. In DNA form, the CDR3 reads TGTGCCAGCAGATCGGACAGGGCCTACACAGATACGCAGTATTTT. The genes are TRBV6-1 and TRBJ2-3; 8 nucleotides match TRBD1. CDR3 size: 15 residues. The germline V gene encodes CDR1 MNHNS and CDR2 SASEGT. With 6 bases clipped from V and 2 bases from J, the junction kept 7 bases outside the gene matches.

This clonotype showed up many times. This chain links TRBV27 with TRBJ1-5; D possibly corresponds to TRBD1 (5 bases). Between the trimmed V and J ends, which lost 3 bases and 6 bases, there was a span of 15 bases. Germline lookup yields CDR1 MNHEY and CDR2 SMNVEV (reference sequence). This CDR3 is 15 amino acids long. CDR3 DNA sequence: TGTGCCAGCAGTTTTAGAGGGGTTGGGCCTCAGCCCCAGCATTTT. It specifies CASSFRGVGPQPQHF.

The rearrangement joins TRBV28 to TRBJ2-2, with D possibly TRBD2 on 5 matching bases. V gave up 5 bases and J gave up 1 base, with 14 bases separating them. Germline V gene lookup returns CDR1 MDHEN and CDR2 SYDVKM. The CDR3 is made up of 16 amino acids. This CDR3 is CASSPTSGVNTGELFF. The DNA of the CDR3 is TGTGCCAGCAGTCCCACCTCCGGGGTGAACACCGGGGAGCTGTTTTTT.

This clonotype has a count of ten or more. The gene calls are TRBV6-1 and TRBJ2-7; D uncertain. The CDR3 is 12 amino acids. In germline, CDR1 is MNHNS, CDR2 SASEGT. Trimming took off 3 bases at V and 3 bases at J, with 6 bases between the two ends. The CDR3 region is CASSDQSYEQYF. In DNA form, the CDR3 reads TGTGCCAGCAGTGACCAGAGCTACGAGCAGTACTTC.

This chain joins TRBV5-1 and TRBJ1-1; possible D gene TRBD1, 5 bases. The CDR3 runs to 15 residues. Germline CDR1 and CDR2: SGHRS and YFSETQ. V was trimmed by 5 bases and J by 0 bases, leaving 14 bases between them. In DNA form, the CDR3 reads TGCGCCAGCAGTCCTTGGGGGGGAGTGAACACTGAAGCTTTCTTT. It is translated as CASSPWGGVNTEAFF.

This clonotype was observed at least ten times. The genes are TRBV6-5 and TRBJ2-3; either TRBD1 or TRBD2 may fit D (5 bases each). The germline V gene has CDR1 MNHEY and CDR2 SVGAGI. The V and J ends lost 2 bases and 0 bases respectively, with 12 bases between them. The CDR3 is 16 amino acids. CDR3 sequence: CASSYSPGLSTDTQYF. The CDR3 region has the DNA TGTGCCAGCAGTTACAGTCCGGGGCTCAGCACAGATACGCAGTATTTT.

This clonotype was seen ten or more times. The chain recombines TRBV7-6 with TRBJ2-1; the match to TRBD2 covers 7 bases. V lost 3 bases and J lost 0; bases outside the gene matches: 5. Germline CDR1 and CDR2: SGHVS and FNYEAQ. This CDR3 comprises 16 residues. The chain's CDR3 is CASSLAAGSSYNEQFF. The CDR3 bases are TGTGCCAGCAGCTTGGCAGCGGGGAGCTCCTACAATGAGCAGTTCTTC.

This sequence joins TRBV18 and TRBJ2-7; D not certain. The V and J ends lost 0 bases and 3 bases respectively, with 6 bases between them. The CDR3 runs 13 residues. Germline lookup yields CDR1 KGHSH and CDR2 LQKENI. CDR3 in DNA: TGTGCCAGCTCACCACCGTCCGGCTACGAGCAGTACGTC. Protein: CASSPPSGYEQYV.